The 4 T cell receptor beta chains below were found in one sample sequenced in a study of blood T cell repertoires in COVID-19. Assay used: immunoSEQ multiplex PCR; TCRdb lists only in-frame clones, some missing. The table lists around 200,000 clones, roughly 85% of them singletons. The sequenced material came from peripheral blood. These receptor sequences come from a woman older than 75 with acute or convalescent COVID-19.

The V gene is TRBV19, the J gene TRBJ2-5; 9 bases agree with TRBD1. Germline V gene lookup returns CDR1 LNHDA and CDR2 SQIVND (reference sequence). Trimming removed 1 base from V and 3 bases from J; junction bases left unmatched: 9. The CDR3 spans 17 residues. As DNA, the CDR3 is TGTGCCAGTAGTATAGGATCCGGGACAGGGATGGAAGAGACCCAGTACTTC. Amino acid sequence: CASSIGSGTGMEETQYF.

The count of this clone is one. The rearrangement joins TRBV4-2 to TRBJ1-4, with D uncertain. This CDR3 is built from 16 residues. V was shortened by 4 bases and J by 8 bases, with 20 bases between the two germline ends. CDR1 and CDR2 (germline): LGHNA, YNFKEQ. CDR3 sequence reads: CASSPPGGRASEKLFF. The DNA for the CDR3 is TGTGCCAGCAGCCCCCCAGGTGGCAGAGCCAGCGAAAAACTGTTTTTT.

This chain uses TRBV7-2 with TRBJ2-7, with 9 nucleotides matching TRBD1. V lost 5 bases to trimming and J lost 4 bases; unmatched junction nucleotides: 6. Germline V CDR1 and CDR2: SGHTA, FQGNSA. The CDR3 loop spans 14 amino acids. The CDR3 loop reads CASSRGQGFYEQYF. CDR3 DNA: TGTGCCAGCAGCCGGGGACAGGGTTTTTACGAGCAGTACTTC.

V and J are TRBV7-2 and TRBJ1-1, with D unclear. CDR3 length equals 14 residues. V lost 6 bases and J lost 0, with 11 bases in between. CDR1 is SGHTA, CDR2 FQGNSA, per germline. CDR3: CASRQSGVNTEAFF. In DNA form, the CDR3 reads TGTGCCAGCAGGCAAAGCGGGGTGAACACTGAAGCTTTCTTT. Full variable domain (outside the CDR3, taken from reference TRBV7-2 and TRBJ1-1): GAGVSQSPSNKVTEKGKDVELRCDPISGHTALYWYRQSLGQGLEFLIYFQGNSAPDKSGLPSDRFSAERTGGSVSTLTIQRTQQEDSAVYLCASRQSGVNTEAFFGQGTRLTVV.